A single T cell receptor beta chain is shown here with its context. Other DNA sequences in the same sample also yield this CDR3. TCRdb's copy holds only in-frame clones and misses some; the assay was immunoSEQ multiplex PCR. Found here are more than 55,000 clones, 91% of them singletons; the top ten hold under 2.5%. This specimen comes from a study of T cell changes during pregnancy in multiple sclerosis. CDR1 and CDR2 (germline): KGHSH, LQKENI. Trimming took 6 bases from V and 6 from J; bases not matched to a gene: 4. This CDR3 contains 12 residues. J is TRBJ2-7 and V is TRBV18, with 8 positions matching TRBD1. The sequences come from peripheral blood, collected in the third trimester of pregnancy. This TCR came from a female donor in good health, enrolled as a control in a pregnancy study. The CDR3 nucleotides are TGTGCCAGCTCCGGACAGGGAGGCGAGCAGTACTTC. Amino acid sequence: CASSGQGGEQYF. Based on the CDR3 plus reference TRBV18 and TRBJ2-7, the full variable domain is NAGVMQNPRHLVRRRGQEARLRCSPMKGHSHVYWYRQLPEEGLKFMVYLQKENIIDESGMPKERFSAEFPKEGPSILRIQQVVRGDSAAYFCASSGQGGEQYFGPGTRLTVT.